Listed here are 7 T cell receptor beta chains from one sample, sequenced in a study of PD-L1 blockade in urothelial cancer. As for time point: pretreatment peripheral blood. Here immunoSEQ multiplex PCR was the method, and the copy in TCRdb shows in-frame clones only, minus some. Of 70,000 to 75,000 clones in the sample, over 80% were seen once. Sample: PBMCs, taken around atezolizumab (anti-PD-L1) treatment. These receptor sequences come from a woman aged 70-85 years with urothelial cancer.

This clone was seen just once. The chain combines TRBV30 with TRBJ2-7; a weak D match, TRBD1 (5 bases). CDR1 GTSNPN and CDR2 SVGIG come from the germline V gene (reference sequence). This CDR3 comprises 13 residues. V was clipped by 5 bases and J by 0 bases, with 11 bases between them. This CDR3 is CAWGSDNSYEQYF. As DNA, the CDR3 is TGTGCCTGGGGATCGGACAACTCCTACGAGCAGTACTTC.

The chain has TRBV5-1 and TRBJ2-3, with D perhaps TRBD1 (5 bases). The CDR3 runs 16 residues. The germline V gene encodes CDR1 SGHRS and CDR2 YFSETQ. The V gene lost 3 bases and the J gene lost 2 bases, with 16 bases spanning the gap. CDR3 region: CASSWTSAGTTDTQYF. CDR3 DNA sequence: TGCGCCAGCAGCTGGACATCAGCCGGTACCACAGATACGCAGTATTTT.

This chain connects TRBV30 to TRBJ1-2; D ambiguous. The CDR3 is 12 residues long. Trimming cost V 0 bases and J 4 bases, with 6 bases left between them. The germline CDR1 and CDR2 sequences are GTSNPN and SVGIG (reference sequence). The CDR3 DNA reads as TGTGCCTGGAGTGTCTCGTCCTATGGCTACACCTTC. It specifies CAWSVSSYGYTF.

V and J are TRBV5-4 and TRBJ2-5, with D possibly matching TRBD1 (7 bases). This CDR3 comprises 18 residues. V lost 3 bases and J lost 1, with 22 bases in between. Looked up from germline, CDR1 is SGHNT and CDR2 is YYREEE (reference sequence). The CDR3 loop reads CASSSRRRGRGIQETQYF. The CDR3 nucleotides are TGTGCCAGCAGCTCCCGCCGGAGGGGCAGGGGGATCCAAGAGACCCAGTACTTC.

This rearrangement joins TRBV18 to TRBJ2-1; TRBD1 is a possible D gene (6 bases). Germline-derived CDR1 and CDR2 are KGHSH and LQKENI. Trimming took 5 bases from V and 6 from J, leaving 11 bases between them. The CDR3 loop spans 13 amino acids. CDR3 protein: CASSRGLVNEQFF. CDR3 bases: TGTGCCAGCTCAAGGGGGTTAGTCAATGAGCAGTTCTTC.

This chain links TRBV15 with TRBJ2-5; 14 positions match TRBD2. CDR1 and CDR2 from the germline V gene are LNHNV and YYDKDF (reference sequence). The CDR3 loop spans 18 amino acids. The trim removed 3 bases at V and 5 bases at J, leaving 11 bases unmatched. CDR3 nucleotide sequence: TGTGCCACCAGCAGGGCTAATACCGGGACTAGCGGGAGTGAGACCCAGTACTTC. Protein sequence: CATSRANTGTSGSETQYF.

CDR3 sequence: CASSPWTGGTNTEAFF. CDR3 DNA sequence: TGCGCCAGCAGCCCCTGGACAGGGGGTACGAACACTGAAGCTTTCTTT. The V and J genes are TRBV5-1 and TRBJ1-1; 10 bases fit TRBD1. CDR1 and CDR2 from the germline V gene are SGHRS and YFSETQ. Trimming removed 4 bases from V and 1 base from J; junction bases left unmatched: 7. There are 16 residues in the CDR3.